This passage covers 32 T cell receptor beta chains from one sample sequenced in a study of T cell clonotyping in hematopoietic cell transplantation. Method: immunoSEQ multiplex PCR; TCRdb's copy keeps in-frame clones and lacks some. The sample lists 4,000 to 4,500 clones, approximately 94% seen once, with approximately 5.4% in the top ten. The material sequenced was peripheral blood mononuclear cells, taken 30 days after allogeneic stem cell transplant. Receptors originate from an older male patient who had an allogeneic stem cell transplant from an unrelated donor, so T cells may come from the graft donor. Some clones in this sample may be carry-over from other donors' samples.

This chain links TRBV7-2 with TRBJ1-3; 7 positions match TRBD1. V lost 3 bases to trimming and J lost 2 bases; unmatched junction nucleotides: 4. Germline CDR1 and CDR2: SGHTA and FQGNSA. The CDR3 spans 15 residues. This CDR3 reads CASSFSTGTGNTIYF. In nucleotides, the CDR3 is TGTGCCAGCAGCTTTTCGACAGGGACTGGAAACACCATATATTTT.

This sequence joins TRBV28 and TRBJ2-3; TRBD1 or TRBD2 may be the D gene (6 bases each). The CDR3 has 15 amino acids. V lost 6 bases to trimming and J lost 3 bases, with 16 bases between them. CDR1 MDHEN and CDR2 SYDVKM come from the germline V gene. The CDR3 DNA follows: TGTGCCAGCAGGGGGGGCGGGAAAGGAACAGATACGCAGTATTTT. Translated, it gives CASRGGGKGTDTQYF.

This clone was seen only once. The rearrangement joins TRBV5-6 to TRBJ1-2; D is ambiguous. Trimming took 7 bases from V and 3 from J, leaving 13 bases between them. Germline lookup yields CDR1 SGHDT and CDR2 YYEEEE. The CDR3 extends over 13 amino acids. The CDR3 sequence is CASYQEGDYGYTF. The CDR3 DNA follows: TGTGCCAGCTACCAAGAGGGCGACTATGGCTACACCTTC.

The gene calls are TRBV19 and TRBJ2-7; D is uncertain. In germline, CDR1 is LNHDA, CDR2 SQIVND (reference sequence). CDR3 size: 15 residues. V was cut by 3 bases and J by 1 base, with 13 bases left in between. The CDR3 DNA sequence: TGTGCCAGTAGTATGGCGGCAGCTCCTTCCTACGAGCAGTACTTC. Residues: CASSMAAAPSYEQYF.

The chain has TRBV4-1 and TRBJ1-2; TRBD1 matches 8 bases. Trimming removed 2 bases from V and 6 bases from J; junction bases left unmatched: 5. The CDR3 spans 14 residues. The germline V gene encodes CDR1 MGHRA and CDR2 YSYEKL. CDR3 region: CASSQPARGHGYTF. In nucleotides, the CDR3 is TGCGCCAGCAGCCAACCCGCCAGGGGGCATGGCTACACCTTC.

V usage is TRBV2 and J usage is TRBJ2-7; 10 bases map to TRBD1. Germline V CDR1 and CDR2: SNHLY, FYNNEI. J gave up 0 bases and V 2 bases, and 4 bases lay outside the gene matches. The CDR3 is 16 amino acids. CDR3 in amino acids: CASSEWGQGSSYEQYF. The CDR3 DNA follows: TGTGCCAGCAGTGAATGGGGACAGGGGAGCTCCTACGAGCAGTACTTC.

V usage is TRBV6-1 and J usage is TRBJ2-5, with a weak D call TRBD1 (6 bases). This CDR3 has 14 amino acids. Germline CDR1 is MNHNS and CDR2 is SASEGT. The germline V and J ends were trimmed by 9 bases and 1 base, with 15 bases remaining between them. The CDR3: CASTGFVGQETQYF. The CDR3 bases are TGTGCCAGTACAGGGTTTGTAGGCCAAGAGACCCAGTACTTC.

The chain joins TRBV4-3 to TRBJ2-2; no clear D gene. This CDR3 has 15 residues. Between the trimmed V and J ends, which lost 3 bases and 7 bases, there was a span of 15 bases. The germline V gene has CDR1 LGHNA and CDR2 YSLEER. The CDR3 DNA is TGCGCCAGCAGCCATGCCCGAACCCAAAACGGGGAGCTGTTTTTT. Translated: CASSHARTQNGELFF.

The chain recombines TRBV6-5 with TRBJ2-5, with 9 bases that match TRBD1. TRBJ2-7 explains the end of the DNA better; the J call may be wrong. The CDR3 extends over 14 amino acids. CDR1 MNHEY and CDR2 SVGAGI come from the germline V gene. Written as DNA, the CDR3 is TGTGCCAGCAGCCTACTCGGGACAGGGAGCGAGCAGTACTTC. It encodes CASSLLGTGSEQYF.

The rearrangement links TRBV7-9 to TRBJ1-1; D gene ambiguous. The CDR3 length is 12 residues. Trimming cost V 4 bases and J 3 bases, with 6 bases left between them. The germline CDR1 and CDR2 sequences are SEHNR and FQNEAQ (reference sequence). This CDR3 reads CASSSKDTEAFF. The CDR3 nucleotides are TGTGCCAGCAGCTCTAAAGACACTGAAGCTTTCTTT.

The chain has TRBV7-2 and TRBJ2-2, with D possibly being TRBD2 (6 bases). The V gene's germline CDR1 is SGHTA and CDR2 FQGNSA. The CDR3 consists of 15 residues. With 3 bases removed from V and 5 bases from J, the gap between germline ends came to 13 bases. The CDR3 nucleotides read TGTGCCAGCAGCTTTAAAGGGCGGGAAACCGGGGAGCTGTTTTTT. Protein product: CASSFKGRETGELFF.

This chain connects TRBV2 to TRBJ2-5, with a possible D match to TRBD1 (6 bases). Germline CDR1 SNHLY, CDR2 FYNNEI. The germline V and J ends were trimmed by 9 bases and 1 base, with 12 bases remaining between them. CDR3 size: 13 residues. CDR3 amino acids: CASNTGIQETQYF. The CDR3 region has the DNA TGTGCCAGTAATACAGGGATCCAAGAGACCCAGTACTTC.

The rearrangement links TRBV6-1 to TRBJ1-5; 8 positions agree with TRBD1. Germline V lookup: CDR1 MNHNS, CDR2 SASEGT. The CDR3 sequence is 15 residues long. J was trimmed by 3 bases and V by 3 bases; bases with no gene match: 4. The CDR3 here is CASSDRTGYNQPQHF. The CDR3 nucleotides read TGTGCCAGCAGTGACCGGACAGGGTACAATCAGCCCCAGCATTTT.

The rearrangement links TRBV12-2 to TRBJ2-7; TRBD2, the D gene given by the table, was not confirmed from the DNA. TRBV12-2 has pseudogene status. This CDR3 is built from 22 residues. CDR3: CASRLAPIRGVAGIGSSYEQYF. DNA for the CDR3: TGTGCAAGTCGCTTAGCGCCCATCAGGGGAGTAGCGGGAATTGGCAGCTCCTACGAGCAGTACTTC.

This clone is a singleton in its sample. The chain is built from TRBV5-1 and TRBJ1-2, with D unclear. Germline V lookup: CDR1 SGHRS, CDR2 YFSETQ. V gave up 0 bases and J gave up 2 bases, with 14 bases separating them. The CDR3 has 16 amino acids. The CDR3 loop is CASSLGRALPNYGYTF. The CDR3 DNA reads as TGCGCCAGCAGCTTGGGCCGGGCCCTACCCAACTATGGCTACACCTTC.

The chain is built from TRBV5-4 and TRBJ1-2, with 7 bases that match TRBD1. CDR3 length: 15 amino acids. CDR1 SGHNT and CDR2 YYREEE come from the germline V gene (reference sequence). J lost 0 bases, V lost 5 bases, and 7 bases had no gene match. The CDR3 sequence: CASSFGQVANYGYTF. The CDR3 DNA reads as TGTGCCAGCAGTTTTGGACAGGTAGCTAACTATGGCTACACCTTC.

J is TRBJ1-4 and V is TRBV29-1, with 7 bases lining up with TRBD1. The germline gives CDR1 SQVTM, CDR2 ANQGSEA. The CDR3 contains 13 residues. The trim removed 7 bases at V and 3 bases at J, leaving 5 bases unmatched. The CDR3 region is CSAAGTANEKLFF. CDR3 nucleotides: TGCAGCGCCGCCGGGACAGCTAATGAAAAACTGTTTTTT.

This clone has only a few counts. This rearrangement joins TRBV10-3 to TRBJ1-2; TRBD1 matches at 7 bases. Losses at the gene ends were 1 base for V and 6 bases for J; bases not matched to a gene: 8. The CDR3 loop spans 15 amino acids. The germline V gene encodes CDR1 ENHRY and CDR2 SYGVKD. DNA of the CDR3: TGTGCCATCAGTGAGTTGTTGGGTACAGGGGATGGCTACACCTTC. Translated, it gives CAISELLGTGDGYTF.

This chain links TRBV5-1 with TRBJ1-5, with D uncertain. This CDR3 has 15 amino acids. In germline, CDR1 is SGHRS, CDR2 YFSETQ. V gave up 4 bases and J gave up 8 bases, with 19 bases separating them. CDR3 region: CASSVGDLGLEPQHF. DNA of the CDR3: TGCGCCAGCAGCGTGGGTGACTTGGGCCTTGAGCCCCAGCATTTT.

This clone appeared a single time. The V gene is TRBV6-5, the J gene TRBJ1-5, with a tentative D call TRBD1 (5 bases). The germline CDR1 and CDR2 sequences are MNHEY and SVGAGI. This CDR3 has 14 amino acids. The V gene lost 11 bases and the J gene lost 5 bases, with 19 bases spanning the gap. The CDR3 region has the DNA TGTGCCGTTGGGGGTTCGCGGAGACATCAGCCCCAGCATTTT. Its translation: CAVGGSRRHQPQHF.

The chain employs TRBV30 and TRBJ1-4; TRBD1 agrees at 8 bases. In germline, CDR1 is GTSNPN, CDR2 SVGIG (reference sequence). This CDR3 contains 15 residues. Trimming took 0 bases from V and 5 from J; bases not matched to a gene: 5. The CDR3 DNA reads TGTGCCTGGAGTGTACCAGGGGGCTCCAATGAAAAACTGTTTTTT. It is translated as CAWSVPGGSNEKLFF.

This chain links TRBV10-3 with TRBJ1-5; no clear D. Germline CDR1 and CDR2: ENHRY and SYGVKD. Trimming cost V 2 bases and J 1 base, with 9 bases left between them. The CDR3 has 15 amino acids. CDR3 loop: CAISERELSNQPQHF. Written as DNA, the CDR3 is TGTGCCATCAGTGAGAGGGAGTTGAGCAATCAGCCCCAGCATTTT.

The chain couples TRBV9 to TRBJ2-3; TRBD2 is a possible D gene (5 bases). The CDR3 has 13 amino acids. CDR1 is SGDLS and CDR2 is YYNGEE in the germline V gene. The germline V and J ends were trimmed by 3 bases and 7 bases, with 12 bases remaining between them. The CDR3 here is CASSGTRVNTQYF. The CDR3 coding sequence is TGTGCCAGCAGCGGCACTAGGGTCAATACGCAGTATTTT.

This clone has just one count. The chain uses TRBV15 and TRBJ2-7; 8 nucleotides agree with TRBD1. V dropped 0 bases and J dropped 7; count of bases not matched to a gene: 8. The germline gives CDR1 LNHNV, CDR2 YYDKDF (reference sequence). CDR3 size: 15 residues. For the CDR3, the DNA is TGTGCCACCAGCAGAGACCGGGACAGGTCCAAGGAGCAGTACTTC. Amino acid sequence: CATSRDRDRSKEQYF.

V is TRBV5-1 and J is TRBJ2-3; 10 nucleotides align to TRBD2. Germline CDR1 reads SGHRS; CDR2 reads YFSETQ. The CDR3 length is 16 residues. The trim removed 0 bases at V and 2 bases at J, leaving 3 bases unmatched. The CDR3 region is CASSLELAGPTDTQYF. The CDR3 DNA reads as TGCGCCAGCAGCTTGGAACTAGCGGGGCCCACAGATACGCAGTATTTT.

Only one count was recorded for this clone. V and J are TRBV5-1 and TRBJ2-6; D may match TRBD1 or TRBD2 (5 bases each). The V and J ends lost 3 bases and 1 base respectively, with 23 bases between them. This CDR3 has 20 amino acids. Germline CDR1 and CDR2: SGHRS and YFSETQ. In nucleotides, the CDR3 is TGCGCCAGCAGCTCAAGGGACGGAAGGCTCCCTCTTTCTGGGGCCAACGTCCTGACTTTC. It translates to CASSSRDGRLPLSGANVLTF.

The chain joins TRBV5-1 to TRBJ2-7; 7 positions match TRBD2. Germline V gene lookup returns CDR1 SGHRS and CDR2 YFSETQ. The CDR3 covers 14 residues. V gave up 0 bases and J gave up 3 bases; unmatched junction bases: 3. This CDR3 is CASSLASGLYEQYF. The CDR3, as DNA: TGCGCCAGCAGCTTGGCTAGCGGCCTCTACGAGCAGTACTTC.

The genes are TRBV5-1 and TRBJ1-1, with D uncertain. Germline CDR1 SGHRS, CDR2 YFSETQ. The length of the CDR3 is 15 residues. Trimming stripped 0 bases from V and 1 base from J, with 10 bases between. The CDR3 sequence: CASSLAITANTEAFF. CDR3 in DNA: TGCGCCAGCAGCTTGGCTATTACAGCGAACACTGAAGCTTTCTTT.

The rearrangement joins TRBV20-1 to TRBJ1-2; no definite D call. The germline CDR1 and CDR2 sequences are DFQATT and SNEGSKA (reference sequence). The CDR3 consists of 10 residues. The V gene lost 4 bases and the J gene lost 3 bases, with 3 bases spanning the gap. CDR3 DNA: TGCAGTGCTACCGACTATGGCTACACCTTC. It encodes CSATDYGYTF.

The gene calls are TRBV2 and TRBJ2-7; 9 bases agree with TRBD2. Germline V gives CDR1 SNHLY, CDR2 FYNNEI. The V and J ends lost 5 bases and 2 bases, in that order; junction bases with no gene match: 10. The CDR3 has 16 residues. The CDR3, as DNA: TGTGCCAGCAGTCCTATACAGCGGGAGGCCCCCTACGAGCAGTACTTC. Encoded protein: CASSPIQREAPYEQYF.

The V call is TRBV18, the J call TRBJ2-3; 10 bases map to TRBD2. V shed 6 bases, J shed 1 base, and the junction held 10 bases outside the gene matches. The CDR3 is 17 residues long. Germline CDR1 KGHSH, CDR2 LQKENI. CDR3 amino acids: CASSPSGSHGGTDTQYF. The CDR3, as DNA: TGTGCCAGCTCGCCTAGCGGGAGTCACGGGGGCACAGATACGCAGTATTTT.

The chain joins TRBV6-1 to TRBJ1-5; the match to TRBD1 covers 8 bases. V dropped 6 bases and J dropped 2; count of bases not matched to a gene: 6. The CDR3 covers 15 residues. Germline assignment: CDR1 MNHNS and CDR2 SASEGT. Here the CDR3 DNA reads TGTGCCAGCAGCCGACAGGGGTATCGCAATCAGCCCCAGCATTTT. Its translation is CASSRQGYRNQPQHF.